The rows below give T cell receptor beta chains drawn from one sample of a study of OX40 agonist ivuxolimab in advanced cancers. Data came from immunoSEQ multiplex PCR; TCRdb stores just in-frame clones and leaves some out. The table has roughly 100,000 clones, 84% seen once. The sequenced sample was CD4+ or CD8+ T cells sorted from blood, obtained in a trial of the OX40 agonist ivuxolimab. The receptors come from an adult with an advanced solid tumor such as melanoma, head and neck, liver or kidney cancer. Each CDR3 is given with its conserved first and last residue. A D gene is named only where the DNA matches it firmly. Clone size is shown for a subset of rows, as once, few, many or a class of expanded clone.

J gene	V gene	clone size	D gene	CDR3 DNA	CDR3 protein
TRBJ1-5	TRBV9	-	-	TGTGCCAGCAGCGTAGACATGGACAATCAGCCCCAGCATTTT	CASSVDMDNQPQHF
TRBJ1-2	TRBV5-8	-	TRBD1	TGTGCCAGCAGCCCACTGACAGGGCGGAATGGCTACACCTTC	CASSPLTGRNGYTF
TRBJ2-7	TRBV25-1	-	-	TGTGCCAGCAGTGACTACGGTCAGGGGAGGTACGAGCAGTACTTC	CASSDYGQGRYEQYF
TRBJ1-3	TRBV5-8	-	-	TGTGCCAGCAGCCAATCGAGGGGACCTGGAAACACCATATATTTT	CASSQSRGPGNTIYF
TRBJ1-1	TRBV5-6	-	-	TGTGCCAGCAACCCGGCGGGGAGGAACACTGAAGCTTTCTTT	CASNPAGRNTEAFF
TRBJ2-3	TRBV30	-	-	TGTGCCTGGAGTCCCCTCTTGGGGCCAGATACGCAGTATTTT	CAWSPLLGPDTQYF
TRBJ1-2	TRBV19	-	-	TGTGCCAGTAGTATAGAACGAGGGACCGCTAATCGCTTGACCTTC	CASSIERGTANRLTF
TRBJ2-7	TRBV7-9	-	-	TGTGCCAGCAGCTTAGGGGTCTCCTACGAGCAGTACTTC	CASSLGVSYEQYF
TRBJ2-2	TRBV5-1	-	-	TGCGCCAGCACCCTTGCCCTTCGATCCGGGGAGCTGTTTTTT	CASTLALRSGELFF
TRBJ2-3	TRBV2	-	-	TGTGCCAGCAGTGATGTCGCAGATACGCAGTATTTT	CASSDVADTQYF
TRBJ1-1	TRBV6-5	once	-	TGTGCCAGCAGTTACTCGGGCCGGCGGGGAGAAGCTTTCTTT	CASSYSGRRGEAFF
TRBJ2-3	TRBV4-2	-	-	TGTGCCAGCAGCCCCGGGGATGGGCGCACAGATACGCAGTATTTT	CASSPGDGRTDTQYF
TRBJ2-2	TRBV12-5	-	-	TGTGCTAGTGGTTTGGTCAATACTTCGGGGGGCCGCACCGGGGAGCTGTTTTTT	CASGLVNTSGGRTGELFF
TRBJ2-1	TRBV9	-	TRBD2	TGTGCCAGCAGCGTAGTGGGGACTAGCGGGTCATCGAAATACAATGAGCAGTTCTTC	CASSVVGTSGSSKYNEQFF
TRBJ1-1	TRBV10-3	-	TRBD1	TGTGCCATCAGTGAAAGACAGGGGGCTGGGGACACTGAAGCTTTCTTT	CAISERQGAGDTEAFF
TRBJ2-7	TRBV5-1	-	-	TGCGCCAGCAGCCTACAGGGCTCCTACGAGCAGTACTTC	CASSLQGSYEQYF
TRBJ2-7	TRBV6-1	-	-	TGTGCCAGCAGTGAAGATCCGGGACAAGTTCGTGAGCAGTACTTC	CASSEDPGQVREQYF
TRBJ2-2	TRBV27	-	-	TGTGCCAGCAGTTTTGTGGCGCCTTCTAACACCGGGGAGCTGTTTTTT	CASSFVAPSNTGELFF
TRBJ2-1	TRBV9	-	-	TGTGCCAGCAGCGCCGGCTTCGGCTATGAGCAGTTCTTC	CASSAGFGYEQFF
TRBJ1-5	TRBV1	few	-	TGCACCAGCAGCCAGAGAGACTCAGGTAGCAATCAGCCCCAGCATTTT	CTSSQRDSGSNQPQHF
TRBJ1-2	TRBV7-8	-	TRBD1	TGTGCCAGCAGCCCTGGACAGGGAGCTAACTATGGCTACACCTTC	CASSPGQGANYGYTF
TRBJ2-7	TRBV7-2	-	-	TGTGCCAGCAGCGGCGGATTGGGTAGCGCGTCCTACGAGCAGTACTTC	CASSGGLGSASYEQYF
TRBJ2-5	TRBV29-1	-	TRBD2	TGCAGCGTTGTACTAGCGGGACTCCTTCAAGAGACCCAGTACTTC	CSVVLAGLLQETQYF